This passage covers 19 T cell receptor beta chains from one sample sequenced in a study of blood T cell repertoires in COVID-19. Produced via immunoSEQ multiplex PCR; TCRdb's table is partial and in-frame only. The data contain about 280,000 clones, roughly 91% of them singletons. The sequenced sample consisted of peripheral blood. These receptors came from a man aged 35 to 55 with acute or convalescent COVID-19.

The chain employs TRBV6-5 and TRBJ2-1, with a possible D match to TRBD1 (6 bases). Trimming took 6 bases from V and 3 from J, leaving 15 bases between them. In germline, CDR1 is MNHEY, CDR2 SVGAGI. This CDR3 is 15 amino acids long. This CDR3 reads CASSPIQGFYNEQFF. CDR3 DNA sequence: TGTGCCAGCAGCCCGATACAGGGTTTCTACAATGAGCAGTTCTTC.

This rearrangement joins TRBV30 to TRBJ1-2; no firm D call. CDR3 size: 13 residues. The V end lost 3 bases, the J end lost 4 bases, and 12 bases lay between the germline ends. Germline V gene lookup returns CDR1 GTSNPN and CDR2 SVGIG (reference sequence). As DNA, the CDR3 is TGTGCCTGGAGAGAAGCAAACCCCTATGGCTACACCTTC. As protein: CAWREANPYGYTF.

This rearrangement joins TRBV3-1 (or the pseudogene TRBV3-2) to TRBJ1-3; 7 bases match TRBD1. The CDR3 covers 17 residues. The germline V gene has CDR1 LGHDT and CDR2 YNNKEL (reference sequence). Trimming removed 5 bases from V and 6 bases from J; junction bases left unmatched: 16. CDR3 amino acids: CASSLRIRTGHLNTIYF. The CDR3 nucleotides are TGTGCCAGCAGCTTGAGAATCCGGACAGGCCATTTAAACACCATATATTTT.

The chain combines TRBV14 with TRBJ2-1, with TRBD2 matching over 12 bases. The CDR3 is made up of 17 amino acids. Germline V gene sequence: CDR1 SGHDN, CDR2 FVKESK. The V gene end was trimmed by 4 bases and the J gene end by 4 bases; junction bases not matched to a gene: 8. CDR3 bases: TGTGCCAGCAGCCCGGGACTAGCGGGCCTATATTACAATGAGCAGTTCTTC. Its protein product is CASSPGLAGLYYNEQFF.

The chain couples TRBV7-8 to TRBJ2-7, with D hard to call. Germline values: CDR1 SGHVS, CDR2 FQNEAQ. This CDR3 is built from 14 residues. The V end lost 2 bases, the J end lost 6 bases, and 14 bases lay between the germline ends. The CDR3, as DNA: TGTGCCAGCAGCTTAAAGGCCCCGTGGGCCGAGCAGTACTTC. Residues: CASSLKAPWAEQYF. The variable domain in full, with the rest retrieved from reference TRBV7-8 and TRBJ2-7, is GAGVSQSPRYKVAKRGQDVALRCDPISGHVSLFWYQQALGQGPEFLTYFQNEAQLDKSGLPSDRFFAERPEGSVSTLKIQRTQQEDSAVYLCASSLKAPWAEQYFGPGTRLTVT.

The chain joins TRBV12-2 to TRBJ2-5; TRBD1, the table's D call, lacks a check against the DNA. TRBV12-2 is reported as a pseudogene. The CDR3 sequence is 16 residues long. CDR3 region: CASRPREHRDQETQYF. The CDR3, as DNA: TGTGCAAGTCGCCCCCGTGAGCACAGAGACCAAGAGACCCAGTACTTC.

The genes are TRBV6-1 and TRBJ2-3; 11 bases align to TRBD2. This CDR3 is 15 amino acids long. V lost 3 bases, J lost 10 bases, and 9 bases stayed unmatched. Germline V gene sequence: CDR1 MNHNS, CDR2 SASEGT. The CDR3, as DNA: TGTGCCAGCAGTGAGGGTAGCGGGGGGGCCGTGCCGCAGTATTTT. It is translated as CASSEGSGGAVPQYF.

This chain connects TRBV24-1 to TRBJ2-3, with D uncertain. The CDR3 is 13 residues long. Trimming left V 6 bases short and J 1 base short, with 7 bases between. Germline V lookup: CDR1 KGHDR, CDR2 SFDVKD. CDR3 in amino acids: CATSRQGTDTQYF. CDR3 nucleotide sequence: TGTGCCACCAGTAGGCAGGGCACAGATACGCAGTATTTT.

The rearrangement joins TRBV2 to TRBJ2-7; the match to TRBD2 covers 10 bases. There are 12 residues in the CDR3. Looked up from germline, CDR1 is SNHLY and CDR2 is FYNNEI. V was clipped by 8 bases and J by 2 bases; unmatched bases: 0. CDR3 coding DNA: TGTGCCAGCGGACTAGCGGCCTACGAGCAGTACTTC. Translated, it gives CASGLAAYEQYF.

This clone was counted once. The chain links TRBV7-2 to TRBJ1-2; a weak D match, TRBD1 (5 bases). With 6 bases removed from V and 6 bases from J, the gap between germline ends came to 20 bases. CDR3 length equals 15 residues. Germline values: CDR1 SGHTA, CDR2 FQGNSA. DNA for the CDR3: TGTGCCAGCAGGCTTGACAGCGCTCGAGCTGATGGCTACACCTTC. Protein: CASRLDSARADGYTF.

V is TRBV5-6 and J is TRBJ1-2; D is unresolved. The CDR3 length is 15 residues. Trimming stripped 5 bases from V and 2 bases from J, with 16 bases between. Germline CDR1 SGHDT, CDR2 YYEEEE. The CDR3 nucleotides read TGTGCCAGCAGTTCCCGCGGTGATGCAAACTATGGCTACACCTTC. This encodes CASSSRGDANYGYTF.

The V and J genes are TRBV6-5 and TRBJ1-1; 8 positions agree with TRBD1. CDR1 MNHEY and CDR2 SVGAGI come from the germline V gene. The CDR3 covers 14 residues. V lost 5 bases and J lost 8; bases outside the gene matches: 10. CDR3 in amino acids: CASSHRGQAYEAFF. The CDR3 DNA reads TGTGCCAGCAGTCATAGGGGACAGGCGTACGAAGCTTTCTTT.

V and J are TRBV30 and TRBJ2-7; 8 bases agree with TRBD1. Trimming removed 4 bases from V and 7 bases from J; junction bases left unmatched: 12. Germline V gene sequence: CDR1 GTSNPN, CDR2 SVGIG (reference sequence). The CDR3 has 14 residues. The CDR3 bases are TGTGCCTGGATGAGGACAGGGTTTTTAGGGGAGCAGTACTTC. It encodes CAWMRTGFLGEQYF.

On this clone itself: This sample also contains other DNA sequences that code for the same CDR3. The V call is TRBV28, the J call TRBJ1-1; possibly TRBD1 for D (5 bases). V was trimmed by 6 bases and J by 1 base, leaving 15 bases between them. The CDR3 sequence is 15 residues long. CDR1 is MDHEN and CDR2 is SYDVKM in the germline V gene. The CDR3 DNA is TGTGCCAGCAGCCCCCGGGGAGGGGCGAACACTGAAGCTTTCTTT. Translation gives CASSPRGGANTEAFF.

On this clone itself: This CDR3 is also generated by other DNA sequences in the sample. The chain is built from TRBV7-2 and TRBJ1-3, with D uncertain. CDR3 length: 12 amino acids. V was shortened by 5 bases and J by 0 bases, with 2 bases between the two germline ends. Germline V CDR1 and CDR2: SGHTA, FQGNSA. Written as DNA, the CDR3 is TGTGCCAGCAGCCTCTCTGGAAACACCATATATTTT. Protein: CASSLSGNTIYF.

The V and J genes are TRBV7-2 and TRBJ1-2; D might be TRBD1 (6 bases). CDR1 is SGHTA and CDR2 is FQGNSA in the germline V gene. The ends were cut back, 4 bases at V and 3 bases at J, with 12 bases in the middle. This CDR3 spans 14 amino acids. CDR3 amino acids: CASSSIQGYYGYTF. For the CDR3, the DNA is TGTGCCAGCAGCTCCATTCAGGGGTACTATGGCTACACCTTC.

V gene TRBV6-5 combines with J gene TRBJ2-1; D might be TRBD1 (6 bases). V dropped 5 bases and J dropped 0 bases, with 8 bases sitting between them. Germline V lookup: CDR1 MNHEY, CDR2 SVGAGI. CDR3 size: 14 residues. CDR3 DNA sequence: TGTGCCAGCAGTCAGGGGCGCTCCTACAATGAGCAGTTCTTC. It encodes CASSQGRSYNEQFF.

As regards this clone: The germline gene is not matched at one end of the junction; a read error may be the cause. V and J are TRBV7-2 and TRBJ2-7; weak D call: TRBD1 (6 bases). CDR3 length equals 13 residues. Germline CDR1 SGHTA, CDR2 FQGNSA. In DNA form, the CDR3 reads TGTGCCAGCAGCTTCAACAGGGATTCCCCACCGGGCTTC. Translation gives CASSFNRDSPPGF.

This rearrangement joins TRBV2 to TRBJ2-1; 8 bases agree with TRBD1. The CDR3 contains 14 residues. J was trimmed by 4 bases and V by 7 bases; bases with no gene match: 6. CDR1 SNHLY and CDR2 FYNNEI come from the germline V gene. CDR3 nucleotide sequence: TGTGCCAGCACCAAGGACAGGGCTTACAATGAGCAGTTCTTC. Its translation: CASTKDRAYNEQFF.